The 2 T cell receptor beta chains below were found in one sample sequenced in a study of cytotoxic CD8 clonotypes in ibrutinib-treated CLL. This table comes from immunoSEQ multiplex PCR, and its TCRdb copy is limited to in-frame clones, with some not included. The profile shows approximately 47,000 clones, roughly three fifths of them singletons. This specimen consisted of PBMCs, obtained after 24 months of ibrutinib treatment. These receptors were collected from a human donor with chronic lymphocytic leukemia.

The rearrangement links TRBV11-2 to TRBJ2-1; D is uncertain. The CDR3 spans 14 residues. The germline gives CDR1 SGHAT, CDR2 FQNNGV. V lost 5 bases and J lost 4, with 12 bases in between. The CDR3 DNA sequence: TGTGCCAGCAGCGTAGGACGGAGATACAATGAGCAGTTCTTC. It translates to CASSVGRRYNEQFF.

V gene TRBV5-1 combines with J gene TRBJ1-2; TRBD1 matches 8 bases. CDR3 length equals 14 residues. Germline V gene lookup returns CDR1 SGHRS and CDR2 YFSETQ. V lost 0 bases and J lost 8; bases outside the gene matches: 6. The CDR3 reads CASSLARGQEGYTF. CDR3 bases: TGCGCCAGCAGCTTGGCCAGGGGGCAGGAAGGCTACACCTTC.